The rows below give T cell receptor beta chains drawn from one sample of a study of blood T cell repertoires in COVID-19. Using immunoSEQ multiplex PCR, the repertoire was profiled, and TCRdb retains in-frame clones only, with some absent. The sample carries around 62,000 clones, around 89% recorded once. Sequencing input: PBMCs or T cells enriched from blood (not recorded which). The source is a woman aged 40-49 years who had recovered from COVID-19. Both conserved end residues are part of each CDR3. A D gene is named only where the DNA matches it firmly. Part of the rows lack a size; the others show once, few, many or a class for expanded clones.

clone size,J gene,V gene,D gene,CDR3 protein,CDR3 DNA
once,TRBJ2-7,TRBV4-1,NA,CASSQGPDRRTYEQYF,TGCGCCAGCAGCCAAGGGCCCGATCGAAGAACCTACGAGCAGTACTTC
NA,TRBJ2-3,TRBV12-5,TRBD2,CASGPPSSGPTDTQYF,TGTGCTAGTGGCCCCCCTTCTAGCGGACCTACAGATACGCAGTATTTT
NA,TRBJ2-1,TRBV24-1,TRBD1,CATSAQTGSYNEQFF,TGTGCCACCAGTGCCCAGACAGGGTCCTACAATGAGCAGTTCTTC
few,TRBJ2-7,TRBV9,TRBD2,CASSGLAGGKLSSEQYF,TGTGCCAGCAGCGGTCTAGCGGGGGGAAAACTTTCGAGTGAGCAGTACTTC
NA,TRBJ1-5,TRBV2,TRBD1,CASSDGAGGYFSNQPQHF,TGTGCCAGCAGTGACGGGGCAGGGGGCTACTTTAGCAATCAGCCCCAGCATTTT
once,TRBJ2-5,TRBV19,NA,CASSQEETQYF,TGTGCCAGTAGCCAGGAAGAGACCCAGTACTTC
NA,TRBJ2-1,TRBV7-8,TRBD2,CASSLAPSGGGYYNEQFF,TGTGCCAGCAGCTTGGCCCCTAGTGGCGGGGGGTATTACAATGAGCAGTTCTTC
NA,TRBJ1-2,TRBV19,NA,CATYLQGATNYGYTF,TGTGCCACCTACCTCCAGGGCGCTACTAACTATGGCTACACCTTC
NA,TRBJ2-2,TRBV3-1/TRBV3-2,NA,CASSHLRDTGELFF,TGTGCCAGCAGCCACTTACGGGACACCGGGGAGCTGTTTTTT
NA,TRBJ2-3,TRBV10-3,NA,CAISVRGPSTDTQYF,TGTGCCATCAGTGTGCGGGGGCCTAGCACAGATACGCAGTATTTT
NA,TRBJ2-1,TRBV11-2,NA,CASSLDWTANNEQFF,TGTGCCAGCAGCTTAGATTGGACAGCTAACAATGAGCAGTTCTTC
NA,TRBJ1-2,TRBV7-2,TRBD1,CASSLAGGGGQAYGYTF,TGTGCCAGCAGCTTAGCGGGGGGAGGGGGACAGGCCTATGGCTACACCTTC
NA,TRBJ2-5,TRBV6-1,TRBD2,CASSEEAGGQETQYF,TGTGCCAGCAGTGAGGAAGCGGGGGGCCAAGAGACCCAGTACTTC
NA,TRBJ1-4,TRBV15,TRBD1,CATSSRTGGSEKLFF,TGTGCCACCAGCAGTAGGACAGGTGGCAGTGAAAAACTGTTTTTT
NA,TRBJ2-1,TRBV11-3,TRBD2,CASSGGLAGGAYNEQFF,TGTGCCAGCAGCGGGGGACTAGCGGGGGGAGCATACAATGAGCAGTTCTTC
NA,TRBJ2-3,TRBV7-2,TRBD1,CASSFAGGNTQYF,TGTGCCAGCAGCTTCGCAGGGGGAAATACGCAGTATTTT
NA,TRBJ1-1,TRBV27,NA,CASSSGGLFTEAFF,TGTGCCAGCAGTTCCGGCGGACTGTTCACTGAAGCTTTCTTT
NA,TRBJ2-7,TRBV29-1,NA,CSVVVLLVRTRYEQYF,TGCAGCGTTGTGGTTTTGTTGGTCCGGACACGCTACGAGCAGTACTTC
NA,TRBJ2-1,TRBV7-8,TRBD2,CASSHGGVYNEQFF,TGTGCCAGCAGCCACGGGGGGGTATACAATGAGCAGTTCTTC
NA,TRBJ2-1,TRBV19,TRBD1,CASSIDSTGGQFF,TGTGCCAGTAGTATAGACTCTACAGGGGGGCAGTTCTTC
NA,TRBJ2-3,TRBV4-2,TRBD2,CASSQAVAGGPTDTQYF,TGTGCCAGCAGCCAGGCTGTAGCGGGGGGGCCGACAGATACGCAGTATTTT
NA,TRBJ1-1,TRBV6-2/TRBV6-3,NA,CASSFLRRSGGTEAFF,TGTGCCAGCAGTTTCCTACGGCGGTCCGGAGGAACTGAAGCTTTCTTT
NA,TRBJ1-4,TRBV11-2,NA,CASSLNPTALNEKLFF,TGTGCCAGCAGCTTAAACCCGACAGCCCTTAATGAAAAACTGTTTTTT
NA,TRBJ1-1,TRBV6-5,NA,CASMWANTEAFF,TGTGCCAGCATGTGGGCCAACACTGAAGCTTTCTTT
NA,TRBJ1-2,TRBV6-1,TRBD1,CASSETIQGATGYTF,TGTGCCAGCAGTGAAACCATACAGGGGGCGACGGGCTACACCTTC
NA,TRBJ2-3,TRBV5-1,TRBD2,CASSSGGLTDTQYF,TGCGCCAGCAGTAGCGGGGGGCTCACAGATACGCAGTATTTT
NA,TRBJ2-5,TRBV6-5,TRBD1,CASRDRGWETQYF,TGTGCCAGCAGGGACAGGGGGTGGGAGACCCAGTACTTC
NA,TRBJ1-1,TRBV19,NA,CASSPSHGNTEAFF,TGTGCCAGTAGTCCTTCTCACGGTAACACTGAAGCTTTCTTT
NA,TRBJ2-7,TRBV5-8,NA,CASSLRGKAYEQYF,TGTGCCAGCAGCTTAAGGGGTAAAGCCTACGAGCAGTACTTC
NA,TRBJ2-7,TRBV25-1,NA,CASSEEGLHYEQYF,TGTGCCAGCAGTGAAGAGGGCCTCCACTACGAGCAGTACTTC
NA,TRBJ2-7,TRBV6-5,TRBD1,CASRGGQDKNEQYF,TGTGCCAGCAGAGGGGGACAGGACAAAAACGAGCAGTACTTC
NA,TRBJ2-3,TRBV19,NA,CASSIRNTDTQYF,TGTGCCAGTAGTATTAGAAACACAGATACGCAGTATTTT
NA,TRBJ2-1,TRBV5-5,TRBD2,CASSRQIAGAYNEQFF,TGTGCCAGCAGTCGTCAAATAGCGGGGGCATACAATGAGCAGTTCTTC
few,TRBJ2-2,TRBV10-1,TRBD2,CASSEPGLAGANTGELFF,TGCGCCAGCAGTGAGCCTGGACTAGCGGGGGCGAACACCGGGGAGCTGTTTTTT
once,TRBJ2-5,TRBV3-1/TRBV3-2,NA,CASSMPGLQETQYF,TGTGCCAGCAGCATGCCGGGACTTCAAGAGACCCAGTACTTC
NA,TRBJ2-7,TRBV4-2,TRBD2,CASSPRTSGVPYEQYF,TGTGCCAGCAGCCCGAGGACTAGCGGGGTCCCGTACGAGCAGTACTTC
few,TRBJ2-1,TRBV7-2,TRBD2,CASRRASGGVHEQFF,TGTGCCAGCAGACGGGCTAGCGGGGGGGTCCATGAGCAGTTCTTC
NA,TRBJ1-5,TRBV6-1,NA,CASSEASSGNQPQHF,TGTGCCAGCAGTGAAGCGAGTTCTGGCAATCAGCCCCAGCATTTT
NA,TRBJ2-7,TRBV5-6,NA,CASGTPRTGYNSDEQYF,TGTGCCAGCGGCACTCCTCGAACAGGTTACAACAGCGACGAGCAGTACTTC
NA,TRBJ2-3,TRBV18,TRBD1,CASSLLGQGILTDTQYF,TGTGCCAGCTCTCTACTGGGACAGGGTATCCTGACAGATACGCAGTATTTT